These T cell receptor beta chains were read from a single sample in a study of cytomegalovirus exposure and HLA in healthy donors. TCRdb's copy holds only in-frame clones and misses some; the assay was immunoSEQ multiplex PCR. The sample lists under 70,000 clones; 70% to 85% were seen once. The specimen was PBMCs. Receptors originate from a man in his forties or fifties in good health and CMV-seronegative. Both conserved end residues are part of each CDR3. D genes are given only for firm matches. Expanded clones are given a class, and other clones once, few, many or no size at all.

clone_size: NA
j_call: TRBJ2-5
v_call: TRBV27
d_call: NA
cdr3_length: 13
cdr3_aa: CASRAQDQETQYF
cdr3_nt: TGTGCCAGCAGGGCTCAGGACCAAGAGACCCAGTACTTC

clone_size: NA
j_call: TRBJ2-3
v_call: TRBV5-4
d_call: TRBD1
cdr3_length: 13
cdr3_aa: CASSLTGGNTQYF
cdr3_nt: TGTGCCAGCAGCTTGACAGGGGGGAATACGCAGTATTTT

clone_size: NA
j_call: TRBJ1-2
v_call: TRBV7-9
d_call: NA
cdr3_length: 13
cdr3_aa: CASSFNTPYGYTF
cdr3_nt: TGTGCCAGCAGCTTTAACACCCCCTATGGCTACACCTTC

clone_size: NA
j_call: TRBJ1-3
v_call: TRBV5-4
d_call: TRBD1
cdr3_length: 16
cdr3_aa: CASSPGQGAAGNTIYF
cdr3_nt: TGTGCCAGCAGCCCCGGACAGGGGGCGGCGGGAAACACCATATATTTT

clone_size: NA
j_call: TRBJ1-1
v_call: TRBV14
d_call: NA
cdr3_length: 12
cdr3_aa: CASVVRFTEAFF
cdr3_nt: TGTGCCAGCGTCGTACGGTTCACTGAAGCTTTCTTT

clone_size: NA
j_call: TRBJ2-3
v_call: TRBV19
d_call: NA
cdr3_length: 14
cdr3_aa: CASSGGRGTDTQYF
cdr3_nt: TGTGCCAGTAGCGGGGGGCGGGGCACAGATACGCAGTATTTT

clone_size: NA
j_call: TRBJ1-5
v_call: TRBV9
d_call: NA
cdr3_length: 15
cdr3_aa: CASSGEGPGNQPQHF
cdr3_nt: TGTGCCAGCAGCGGGGAGGGGCCCGGCAATCAGCCCCAGCATTTT

clone_size: NA
j_call: TRBJ2-3
v_call: TRBV6-5
d_call: NA
cdr3_length: 15
cdr3_aa: CASSVLARSTDTQYF
cdr3_nt: TGTGCCAGCAGCGTCCTAGCGAGAAGCACAGATACGCAGTATTTT

clone_size: NA
j_call: TRBJ2-3
v_call: TRBV6-4
d_call: TRBD1
cdr3_length: 16
cdr3_aa: CASSLTGTGRTDTQYF
cdr3_nt: TGTGCCAGCAGTCTCACCGGGACAGGGCGCACAGATACGCAGTATTTT

clone_size: NA
j_call: TRBJ2-4
v_call: TRBV28
d_call: NA
cdr3_length: 15
cdr3_aa: CASSLQGWAKNIQYF
cdr3_nt: TGTGCCAGCAGTTTACAGGGCTGGGCCAAAAACATTCAGTACTTC

clone_size: NA
j_call: TRBJ2-4
v_call: TRBV6-5
d_call: NA
cdr3_length: 15
cdr3_aa: CATPGRGSIKNIQYF
cdr3_nt: TGTGCCACCCCCGGGCGGGGAAGCATCAAAAACATTCAGTACTTC

clone_size: NA
j_call: TRBJ2-3
v_call: TRBV29-1
d_call: NA
cdr3_length: 10
cdr3_aa: CSVGPDTQYF
cdr3_nt: TGCAGCGTTGGGCCTGATACGCAGTATTTT

clone_size: few
j_call: TRBJ2-6
v_call: TRBV5-6
d_call: TRBD1
cdr3_length: 17
cdr3_aa: CASSPTGPFSGANVLTF
cdr3_nt: TGTGCCAGCAGCCCGACAGGGCCCTTCTCTGGGGCCAACGTCCTGACTTTC

clone_size: NA
j_call: TRBJ1-6
v_call: TRBV6-6
d_call: NA
cdr3_length: 15
cdr3_aa: CASGGSGRNNSPLHF
cdr3_nt: TGTGCCAGCGGTGGTTCAGGGCGTAATAATTCACCCCTCCACTTT

clone_size: NA
j_call: TRBJ2-7
v_call: TRBV11-1
d_call: TRBD1
cdr3_length: 14
cdr3_aa: CASSPSGNRGEQYF
cdr3_nt: TGTGCCAGCAGCCCCTCGGGCAACAGGGGCGAGCAGTACTTC

clone_size: NA
j_call: TRBJ1-5
v_call: TRBV6-6
d_call: TRBD1
cdr3_length: 16
cdr3_aa: CASSQRWDRARQPQHF
cdr3_nt: TGTGCCAGCAGCCAACGCTGGGACAGGGCTCGTCAGCCCCAGCATTTT

clone_size: NA
j_call: TRBJ2-7
v_call: TRBV29-1
d_call: TRBD2
cdr3_length: 14
cdr3_aa: CSAGGGQGVNEQYF
cdr3_nt: TGCAGCGCAGGCGGGGGGCAGGGTGTGAACGAGCAGTACTTC

clone_size: NA
j_call: TRBJ1-2
v_call: TRBV29-1
d_call: NA
cdr3_length: 14
cdr3_aa: CSVEVRGSNYGYTF
cdr3_nt: TGCAGCGTTGAAGTTAGAGGGAGCAACTATGGCTACACCTTC

clone_size: NA
j_call: TRBJ1-6
v_call: TRBV15
d_call: NA
cdr3_length: 16
cdr3_aa: CATSRDIAGGNSPLHF
cdr3_nt: TGTGCCACCAGCAGAGATATCGCAGGCGGGAATTCACCCCTCCACTTT

clone_size: NA
j_call: TRBJ1-1
v_call: TRBV19
d_call: TRBD1
cdr3_length: 12
cdr3_aa: CASSIQQGARFF
cdr3_nt: TGTGCCAGTAGTATCCAACAGGGGGCCCGTTTCTTT

clone_size: NA
j_call: TRBJ2-5
v_call: TRBV6-5
d_call: NA
cdr3_length: 15
cdr3_aa: CASSIGGGLQETQYF
cdr3_nt: TGTGCCAGCAGTATTGGGGGGGGCCTCCAAGAGACCCAGTACTTC

clone_size: NA
j_call: TRBJ2-1
v_call: TRBV27
d_call: NA
cdr3_length: 15
cdr3_aa: CASRIGGSSYNEQFF
cdr3_nt: TGTGCCAGCAGAATCGGAGGAAGCTCCTACAATGAGCAGTTCTTC

clone_size: once
j_call: TRBJ2-1
v_call: TRBV27
d_call: TRBD2
cdr3_length: 15
cdr3_aa: CASSLSSGGAWEQFF
cdr3_nt: TGTGCCAGCAGTTTATCTAGCGGGGGGGCCTGGGAGCAGTTCTTC

clone_size: NA
j_call: TRBJ2-3
v_call: TRBV6-5
d_call: TRBD2
cdr3_length: 15
cdr3_aa: CASGTAGGITDTQYF
cdr3_nt: TGTGCCAGCGGGACGGCGGGGGGGATCACAGATACGCAGTATTTT

clone_size: NA
j_call: TRBJ2-7
v_call: TRBV15
d_call: TRBD1
cdr3_length: 14
cdr3_aa: CATSREGQTYEQYF
cdr3_nt: TGTGCCACCAGCAGAGAGGGACAGACCTACGAGCAGTACTTC

clone_size: NA
j_call: TRBJ2-7
v_call: TRBV4-1
d_call: NA
cdr3_length: 14
cdr3_aa: CASSLRQDDYEQYF
cdr3_nt: TGCGCCAGCAGCCTTAGACAGGACGACTACGAGCAGTACTTC

clone_size: NA
j_call: TRBJ2-1
v_call: TRBV4-2
d_call: TRBD1
cdr3_length: 15
cdr3_aa: CASRQGGIDADEQFF
cdr3_nt: TGTGCCAGCAGACAGGGGGGAATTGATGCCGATGAGCAGTTCTTC

clone_size: NA
j_call: TRBJ1-1
v_call: TRBV14
d_call: TRBD1
cdr3_length: 15
cdr3_aa: CASSQWDRSNTEAFF
cdr3_nt: TGTGCCAGCAGCCAATGGGACAGGTCGAACACTGAAGCTTTCTTT

clone_size: NA
j_call: TRBJ1-5
v_call: TRBV19
d_call: TRBD1
cdr3_length: 16
cdr3_aa: CASSSGTGVGNQPQHF
cdr3_nt: TGTGCCAGTAGTAGTGGGACAGGGGTGGGCAATCAGCCCCAGCATTTT

clone_size: NA
j_call: TRBJ2-5
v_call: TRBV7-9
d_call: NA
cdr3_length: 14
cdr3_aa: CASSLGEYQETQYF
cdr3_nt: TGTGCCAGCAGCTTAGGAGAGTACCAAGAGACCCAGTACTTC

clone_size: NA
j_call: TRBJ1-5
v_call: TRBV6-1
d_call: NA
cdr3_length: 14
cdr3_aa: CASSIPGPNQPQHF
cdr3_nt: TGTGCCAGCAGTATCCCAGGGCCGAATCAGCCCCAGCATTTT

clone_size: NA
j_call: TRBJ1-2
v_call: TRBV4-3
d_call: NA
cdr3_length: 16
cdr3_aa: CASSQEVDRANYGYTF
cdr3_nt: TGCGCCAGCAGCCAAGAGGTAGACAGAGCTAACTATGGCTACACCTTC

clone_size: once
j_call: TRBJ2-5
v_call: TRBV18
d_call: TRBD2
cdr3_length: 15
cdr3_aa: CASSTLAVSGETQYF
cdr3_nt: TGTGCCAGCTCAACACTAGCGGTCTCAGGGGAGACCCAGTACTTC

clone_size: once
j_call: TRBJ2-3
v_call: TRBV7-9
d_call: NA
cdr3_length: 13
cdr3_aa: CASSLVLGDTQYF
cdr3_nt: TGTGCCAGCAGCTTAGTGCTAGGAGATACGCAGTATTTT

clone_size: NA
j_call: TRBJ1-3
v_call: TRBV6-1
d_call: NA
cdr3_length: 16
cdr3_aa: CASSEVDTSSGNTIYF
cdr3_nt: TGTGCCAGCAGTGAAGTCGACACGTCCTCTGGAAACACCATATATTTT

clone_size: once
j_call: TRBJ2-5
v_call: TRBV5-4
d_call: TRBD2
cdr3_length: 17
cdr3_aa: CASSLAGLAGAQETQYF
cdr3_nt: TGTGCCAGCAGCTTGGCTGGACTAGCGGGGGCACAAGAGACCCAGTACTTC

clone_size: NA
j_call: TRBJ1-5
v_call: TRBV2
d_call: NA
cdr3_length: 16
cdr3_aa: CASSGARGYSNQPQHF
cdr3_nt: TGTGCCAGCAGTGGGGCCAGGGGTTATAGCAATCAGCCCCAGCATTTT

clone_size: few
j_call: TRBJ2-1
v_call: TRBV7-2
d_call: NA
cdr3_length: 13
cdr3_aa: CASSRGVDREQFF
cdr3_nt: TGTGCCAGCAGCCGCGGGGTCGACCGAGAACAGTTCTTC

clone_size: NA
j_call: TRBJ2-2
v_call: TRBV7-3
d_call: NA
cdr3_length: 16
cdr3_aa: CASSPTGGLYTGELFF
cdr3_nt: TGTGCCAGCAGCCCCACCGGAGGGCTATACACCGGGGAGCTGTTTTTT

clone_size: NA
j_call: TRBJ2-2
v_call: TRBV5-1
d_call: NA
cdr3_length: 15
cdr3_aa: CASSITGIGTGELFF
cdr3_nt: TGCGCCAGCAGCATAACAGGGATCGGCACCGGGGAGCTGTTTTTT

clone_size: NA
j_call: TRBJ1-1
v_call: TRBV4-2
d_call: NA
cdr3_length: 13
cdr3_aa: CASSQVQNTEAFF
cdr3_nt: TGTGCCAGCAGCCAAGTACAGAACACTGAAGCTTTCTTT

clone_size: few
j_call: TRBJ2-1
v_call: TRBV7-9
d_call: TRBD1
cdr3_length: 15
cdr3_aa: CASSPRDRSYNEQFF
cdr3_nt: TGTGCCAGCAGCCCCCGGGACAGGTCTTACAATGAGCAGTTCTTC

clone_size: NA
j_call: TRBJ2-2
v_call: TRBV2
d_call: NA
cdr3_length: 14
cdr3_aa: CASSDRIGTGELFF
cdr3_nt: TGTGCCAGCAGTGACAGGATCGGCACCGGGGAGCTGTTTTTT

clone_size: few
j_call: TRBJ1-1
v_call: TRBV30
d_call: NA
cdr3_length: 15
cdr3_aa: CAWGWLGEVNTEAFF
cdr3_nt: TGTGCCTGGGGTTGGTTGGGGGAGGTGAACACTGAAGCTTTCTTT

clone_size: NA
j_call: TRBJ2-1
v_call: TRBV5-4
d_call: TRBD2
cdr3_length: 14
cdr3_aa: CASSFAGGRHEQFF
cdr3_nt: TGTGCCAGCAGCTTCGCGGGGGGGCGGCATGAGCAGTTCTTC

clone_size: once
j_call: TRBJ2-6
v_call: TRBV5-6
d_call: NA
cdr3_length: 19
cdr3_aa: CASSLPGWKFGSGANVLTF
cdr3_nt: TGTGCCAGCAGCTTACCGGGTTGGAAGTTCGGCTCTGGGGCCAACGTCCTGACTTTC

clone_size: NA
j_call: TRBJ2-3
v_call: TRBV9
d_call: TRBD2
cdr3_length: 16
cdr3_aa: CASSAHLRGGEDTQYF
cdr3_nt: TGTGCCAGCAGCGCTCATTTGCGGGGGGGAGAAGATACGCAGTATTTT

clone_size: once
j_call: TRBJ2-1
v_call: TRBV6-5
d_call: TRBD2
cdr3_length: 15
cdr3_aa: CASRPGLAGGNEQFF
cdr3_nt: TGTGCCAGCAGGCCGGGACTAGCGGGGGGAAATGAGCAGTTCTTC

clone_size: NA
j_call: TRBJ2-7
v_call: TRBV7-2
d_call: NA
cdr3_length: 12
cdr3_aa: CASSLARYEQYF
cdr3_nt: TGTGCCAGCAGCTTAGCACGGTACGAGCAGTACTTC

clone_size: few
j_call: TRBJ1-4
v_call: TRBV5-6
d_call: TRBD1
cdr3_length: 17
cdr3_aa: CASLRGGVSSTNEKLFF
cdr3_nt: TGTGCCAGCTTGAGAGGGGGCGTTAGTTCTACTAATGAAAAACTGTTTTTT